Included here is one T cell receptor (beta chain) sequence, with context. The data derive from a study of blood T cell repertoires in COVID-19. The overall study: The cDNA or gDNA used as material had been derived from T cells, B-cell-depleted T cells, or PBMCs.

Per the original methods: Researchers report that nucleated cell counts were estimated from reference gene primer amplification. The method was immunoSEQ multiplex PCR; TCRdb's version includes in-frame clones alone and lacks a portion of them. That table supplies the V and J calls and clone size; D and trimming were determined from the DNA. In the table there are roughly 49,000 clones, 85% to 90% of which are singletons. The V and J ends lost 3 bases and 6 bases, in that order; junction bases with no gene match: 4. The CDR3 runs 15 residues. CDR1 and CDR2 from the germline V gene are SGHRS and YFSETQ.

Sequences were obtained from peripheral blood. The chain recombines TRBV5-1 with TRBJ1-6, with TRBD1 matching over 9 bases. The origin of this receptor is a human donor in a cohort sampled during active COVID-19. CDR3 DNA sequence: TGCGCCAGCAGCTGGACAGGGGAAGGTAATTCACCCCTCCACTTT. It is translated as CASSWTGEGNSPLHF.